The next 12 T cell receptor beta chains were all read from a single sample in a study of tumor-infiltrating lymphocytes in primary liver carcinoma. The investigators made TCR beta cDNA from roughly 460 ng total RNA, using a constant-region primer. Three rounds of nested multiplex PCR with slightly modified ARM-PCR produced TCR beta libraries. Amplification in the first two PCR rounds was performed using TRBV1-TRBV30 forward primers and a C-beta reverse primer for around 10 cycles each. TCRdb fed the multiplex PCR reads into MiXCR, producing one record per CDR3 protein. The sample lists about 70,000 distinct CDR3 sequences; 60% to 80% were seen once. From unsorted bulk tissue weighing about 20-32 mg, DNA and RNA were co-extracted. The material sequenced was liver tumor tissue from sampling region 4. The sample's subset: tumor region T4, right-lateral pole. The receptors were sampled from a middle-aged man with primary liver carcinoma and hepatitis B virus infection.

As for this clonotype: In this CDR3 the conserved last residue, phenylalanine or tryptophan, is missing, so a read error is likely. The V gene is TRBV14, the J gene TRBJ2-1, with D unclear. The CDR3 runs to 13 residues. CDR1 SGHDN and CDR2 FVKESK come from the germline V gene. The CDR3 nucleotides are TGTGCCAACAGCCATAAGTCCTACAATGAGCAGTTCCTC. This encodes CANSHKSYNEQFL.

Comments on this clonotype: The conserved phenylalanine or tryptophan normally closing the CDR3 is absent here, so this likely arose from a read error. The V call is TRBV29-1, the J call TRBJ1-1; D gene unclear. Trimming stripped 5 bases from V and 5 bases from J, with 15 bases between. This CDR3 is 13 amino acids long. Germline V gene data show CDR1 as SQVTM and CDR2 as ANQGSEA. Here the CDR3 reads CSVPSWSSTEAFY. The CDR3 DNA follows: TGCAGCGTTCCGTCATGGTCGAGTACTGAAGCTTTCTAT.

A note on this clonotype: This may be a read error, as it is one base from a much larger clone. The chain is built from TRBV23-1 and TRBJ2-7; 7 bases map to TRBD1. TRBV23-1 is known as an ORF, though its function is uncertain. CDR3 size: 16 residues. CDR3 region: CASSQSGGQQSYKQYF. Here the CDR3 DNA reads TGCGCCAGCAGTCAATCAGGGGGACAGCAATCCTACAAGCAGTACTTC.

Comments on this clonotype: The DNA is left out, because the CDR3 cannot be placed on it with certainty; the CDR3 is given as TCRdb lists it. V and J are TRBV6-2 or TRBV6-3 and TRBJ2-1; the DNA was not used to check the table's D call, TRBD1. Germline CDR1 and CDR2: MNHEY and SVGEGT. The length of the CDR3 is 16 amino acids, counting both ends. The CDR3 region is CARSHWGRGSYNERFF.

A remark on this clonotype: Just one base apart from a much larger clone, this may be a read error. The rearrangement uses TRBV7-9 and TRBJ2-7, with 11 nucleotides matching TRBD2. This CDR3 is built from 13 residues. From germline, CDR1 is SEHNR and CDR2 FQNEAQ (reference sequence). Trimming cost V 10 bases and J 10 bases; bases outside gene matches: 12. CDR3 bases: TGTGCCACCTCGACTAGCGGGACCCCCGACCAGTACTTC. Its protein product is CATSTSGTPDQYF.

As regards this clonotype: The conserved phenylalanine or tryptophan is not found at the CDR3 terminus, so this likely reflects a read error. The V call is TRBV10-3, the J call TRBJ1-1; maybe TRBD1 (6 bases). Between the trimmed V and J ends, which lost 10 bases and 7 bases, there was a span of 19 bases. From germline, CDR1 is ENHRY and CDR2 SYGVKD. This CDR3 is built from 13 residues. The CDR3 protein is CATRGVQNHEAFV. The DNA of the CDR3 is TGTGCCACAAGGGGGGTGCAGAACCATGAAGCTTTCGTT.

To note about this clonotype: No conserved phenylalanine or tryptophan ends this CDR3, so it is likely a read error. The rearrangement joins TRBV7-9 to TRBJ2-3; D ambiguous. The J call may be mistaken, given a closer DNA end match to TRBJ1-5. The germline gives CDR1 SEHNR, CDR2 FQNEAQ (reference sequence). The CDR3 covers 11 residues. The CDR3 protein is CASSPPDTQHL. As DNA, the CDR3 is TGTGCCAGCAGCCCCCCCGATACGCAGCATTTA.

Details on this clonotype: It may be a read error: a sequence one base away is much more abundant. The CDR3 coding sequence is TGTGCCAGCAACTTGGAAGGGGCGGGAAACACCATATATTTT. Encoded protein: CASNLEGAGNTIYF. The chain uses TRBV5-6 and TRBJ1-3; D might be TRBD1 (5 bases). Germline lookup yields CDR1 SGHDT and CDR2 YYEEEE. This CDR3 region has 14 residues.

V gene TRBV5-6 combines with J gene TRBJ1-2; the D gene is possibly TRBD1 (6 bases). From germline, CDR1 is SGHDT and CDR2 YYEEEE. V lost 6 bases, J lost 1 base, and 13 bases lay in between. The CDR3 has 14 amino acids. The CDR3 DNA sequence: TGTGCCAGCACCGTCACAGGGATTAACTATGGCTACACCTTC. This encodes CASTVTGINYGYTF. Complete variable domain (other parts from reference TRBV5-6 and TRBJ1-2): DAGVTQSPTHLIKTRGQQVTLRCSPKSGHDTVSWYQQALGQGPQFIFQYYEEEERQRGNFPDRFSGHQFPNYSSELNVNALLLGDSALYLCASTVTGINYGYTFGSGTRLTVV.

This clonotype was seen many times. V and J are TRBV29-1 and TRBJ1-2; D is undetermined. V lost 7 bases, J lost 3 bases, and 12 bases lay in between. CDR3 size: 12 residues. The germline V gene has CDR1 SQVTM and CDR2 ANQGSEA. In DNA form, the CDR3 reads TGCAGCGCCGCGGATCCGGACTATGGCTACACCTTC. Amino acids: CSAADPDYGYTF.

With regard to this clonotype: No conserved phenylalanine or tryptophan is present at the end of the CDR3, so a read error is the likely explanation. The CDR3 loop reads CASSLGGRVYNEQFS. For the CDR3, the DNA is TGTGCCAGCAGCTTGGGCGGGAGGGTATACAATGAACAGTTCTCC. This chain links TRBV5-4 with TRBJ2-1; TRBD2 matches 9 bases. Germline CDR1 is SGHNT and CDR2 is YYREEE (reference sequence). The CDR3 consists of 15 residues.

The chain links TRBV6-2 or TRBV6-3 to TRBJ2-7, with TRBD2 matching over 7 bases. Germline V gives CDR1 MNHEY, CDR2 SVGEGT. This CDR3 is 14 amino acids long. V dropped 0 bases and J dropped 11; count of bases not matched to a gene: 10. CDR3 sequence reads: CASSYSRESFKKYF. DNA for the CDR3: TGTGCCAGCAGTTACTCGCGGGAGTCCTTCAAGAAGTACTTC.